What follows is one T cell receptor beta chain and its context. In the source study's methods: Counts of nucleated cells, estimated from reference gene primer amplification, were obtained. Profiling relied on immunoSEQ multiplex PCR, and the TCRdb table lists in-frame clones only, not all of them. V and J calls and clone size come straight from that table; D and trimming were deduced from the DNA. The table shows 300,000 or so clones, with about 90% occurring only once. V shed 5 bases and J 4 bases; nucleotides not matched to a gene: 8. The CDR3 extends over 14 amino acids. CDR1 and CDR2 from the germline V gene are SGHRS and YFSETQ. The sample comes from a study of blood T cell repertoires in COVID-19.

Material for sequencing was peripheral blood. The V call is TRBV5-1, the J call TRBJ1-1; 7 positions agree with TRBD1. The source of this sequence is a woman in her thirties with COVID-19, enrolled during active disease. The CDR3 DNA sequence: TGCGCCAGCAGTTCGGACAGGAGGGGCACTGAAGCTTTCTTT. Protein sequence: CASSSDRRGTEAFF.